This paragraph reports one T cell receptor (beta chain). Its target is unknown. This sample was taken from a study of early stage breast cancer tumors. About the study: Most invasive tumors, about 75% of the 16, were ER+/PR+/HER2-. Points from the study as a whole: Commonly generated sequences made up most enriched TCRB sequences shared between patients.

Method: immunoSEQ multiplex PCR; TCRdb's copy keeps in-frame clones and lacks some. The sample gives more than 13,000 clones, roughly three quarters of which show up once; 7.5% to 9% is in the top ten. V trimming: 2 bases; J trimming: 5 bases; junction bases outside the gene matches: 4. The CDR3 runs to 14 residues. The germline gives CDR1 SGHTA, CDR2 FQGNSA. The rearrangement joins TRBV7-2 to TRBJ2-5; 8 bases fit TRBD2. The sample comprised normal breast tissue next to the tumor. This TCR was recovered from a person between 45 and 65 years old with breast cancer. The CDR3 is CASSLTGGAETQYF. CDR3 bases: TGTGCCAGCAGCTTAACCGGGGGGGCTGAGACCCAGTACTTC.